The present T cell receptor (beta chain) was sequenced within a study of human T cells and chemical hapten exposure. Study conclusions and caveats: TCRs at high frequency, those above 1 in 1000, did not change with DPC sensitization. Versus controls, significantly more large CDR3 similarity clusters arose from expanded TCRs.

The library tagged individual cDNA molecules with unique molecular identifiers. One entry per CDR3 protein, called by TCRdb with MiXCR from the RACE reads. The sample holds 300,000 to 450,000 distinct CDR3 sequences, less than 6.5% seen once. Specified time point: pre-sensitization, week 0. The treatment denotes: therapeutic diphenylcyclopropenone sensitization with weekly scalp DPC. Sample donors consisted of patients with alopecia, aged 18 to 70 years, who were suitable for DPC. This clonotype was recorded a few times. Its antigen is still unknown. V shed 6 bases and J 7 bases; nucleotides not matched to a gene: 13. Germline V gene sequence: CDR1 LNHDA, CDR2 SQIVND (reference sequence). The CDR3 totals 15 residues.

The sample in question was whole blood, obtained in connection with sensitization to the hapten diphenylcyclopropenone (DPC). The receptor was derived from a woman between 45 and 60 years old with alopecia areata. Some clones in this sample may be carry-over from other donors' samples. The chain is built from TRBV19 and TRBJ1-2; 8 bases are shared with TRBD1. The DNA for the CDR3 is TGTGCCAGTAGGCGGGCAACAGGGGGTAACGGTGGCTACACCTTC. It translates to CASRRATGGNGGYTF.